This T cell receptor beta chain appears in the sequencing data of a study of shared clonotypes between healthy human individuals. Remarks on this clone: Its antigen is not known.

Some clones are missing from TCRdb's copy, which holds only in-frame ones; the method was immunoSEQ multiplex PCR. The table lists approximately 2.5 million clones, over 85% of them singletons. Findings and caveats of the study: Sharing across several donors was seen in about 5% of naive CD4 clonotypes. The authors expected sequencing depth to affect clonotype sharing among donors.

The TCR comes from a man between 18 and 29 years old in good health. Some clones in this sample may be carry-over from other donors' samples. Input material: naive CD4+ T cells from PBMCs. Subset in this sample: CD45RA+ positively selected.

The CDR3 reads CASSVGLSAGNTIYF. The DNA for the CDR3 is TGTGCCAGCAGCGTGGGCCTTTCGGCGGGAAACACCATATATTTT. The rearrangement links TRBV9 to TRBJ1-3; D call uncertain. Deletions cut 2 bases from V and 4 bases from J, with 13 bases between. CDR1 is SGDLS, CDR2 YYNGEE, per germline. The CDR3 loop spans 15 amino acids.